A single sample is the source of the 27 T cell receptor beta chains below, sequenced in a study of blood T cells in healthy people across ages. PCR was performed a second time for about 6 to 12 cycles using a sample-barcoded 5' primer and a J-beta primer mix. TCRdb recomputed calls from the 5' RACE reads with MiXCR, one row per CDR3 protein. The table has roughly 2 million distinct CDR3 sequences, around 48% seen once. Sequenced sample: blood. The receptors shown here come from a woman aged 40 to 50 in good health.

The chain carries TRBV24-1 and TRBJ2-1, with D perhaps matching TRBD1 (6 bases). Germline V gives CDR1 KGHDR, CDR2 SFDVKD. V dropped 0 bases and J dropped 10 bases, with 12 bases sitting between them. The CDR3 consists of 14 residues. CDR3 nucleotides: TGTGCCACCAGTGATTTGCAGGGGCCGTGGGAGCAGTTCTTC. It yields the protein CATSDLQGPWEQFF.

V is TRBV10-3 and J is TRBJ2-1; a weak D match, TRBD2 (6 bases). Germline-derived CDR1 and CDR2 are ENHRY and SYGVKD. The CDR3 runs 14 residues. The germline V and J ends were trimmed by 1 base and 5 bases, with 9 bases remaining between them. CDR3 sequence reads: CAISEWDFHNEQFF. Written as DNA, the CDR3 is TGTGCCATCAGTGAGTGGGACTTCCACAATGAGCAGTTCTTC.

The V and J genes are TRBV20-1 and TRBJ1-6; D gene uncertain. Germline CDR1 is DFQATT and CDR2 is SNEGSKA (reference sequence). V was shortened by 1 base and J by 2 bases, with 12 bases between the two germline ends. The CDR3 contains 16 residues. CDR3 region: CSARAGFSTYNSPLHF. CDR3 nucleotide sequence: TGCAGTGCTAGAGCGGGGTTTAGCACCTATAATTCACCCCTCCACTTT.

The V call is TRBV27, the J call TRBJ2-7; TRBD1 matches 10 bases. The V gene end was trimmed by 5 bases and the J gene end by 0 bases; junction bases not matched to a gene: 7. The CDR3 is 16 residues long. Germline values: CDR1 MNHEY, CDR2 SMNVEV (reference sequence). CDR3 nucleotides: TGTGCCAGCAGTCGGGTCGGGACAGGGGTCTCCTACGAGCAGTACTTC. Its protein product is CASSRVGTGVSYEQYF.

This chain connects TRBV10-3 to TRBJ2-5; D not resolved. CDR3 size: 14 residues. Trimming stripped 3 bases from V and 2 bases from J, with 10 bases between. CDR1 and CDR2 (germline): ENHRY, SYGVKD. CDR3 in DNA: TGTGCCATCAGTGAAGTAGGATTTCAAGAGACCCAGTACTTC. Translation gives CAISEVGFQETQYF.

Only a few counts were recorded for this clonotype. The chain has TRBV4-1 and TRBJ2-3, with TRBD1 matching 10 bases. J lost 5 bases, V lost 0 bases, and 8 bases had no gene match. The CDR3 covers 17 residues. Germline V lookup: CDR1 MGHRA, CDR2 YSYEKL. CDR3 coding DNA: TGCGCCAGCAGCCAAGATGGGACAGGGGTTTCCAAAGATACGCAGTATTTT. Its translation is CASSQDGTGVSKDTQYF.

This clonotype appeared a single time. The V gene is TRBV27, the J gene TRBJ2-1, with 7 bases lining up with TRBD1. The CDR3 loop spans 14 amino acids. V shed 2 bases and J 8 bases; nucleotides not matched to a gene: 6. Germline CDR1 is MNHEY and CDR2 is SMNVEV (reference sequence). The CDR3 nucleotides are TGTGCCAGCAGTTTAGGTGAGGGGGCGGATGAGCAGTTCTTC. It is translated as CASSLGEGADEQFF.

The chain employs TRBV21-1 and TRBJ2-1; the table's D call of TRBD1 was not tested on the DNA. TRBV21-1 is marked as a pseudogene. This CDR3 spans 15 amino acids. CDR3: CASSKDRGRGMEQFF. The DNA for the CDR3 is TGTGCCAGCAGCAAAGATCGGGGCCGAGGCATGGAGCAGTTCTTC.

V gene TRBV4-2 combines with J gene TRBJ1-1; 12 bases are a match to TRBD1. The germline V gene encodes CDR1 LGHNA and CDR2 YNFKEQ. V lost 0 bases and J lost 5; bases outside the gene matches: 7. This CDR3 comprises 17 residues. The CDR3 here is CASSQEGTGGFRTEAFF. CDR3 in DNA: TGTGCCAGCAGCCAAGAAGGGACAGGGGGCTTTCGGACTGAAGCTTTCTTT.

The chain is built from TRBV5-5 and TRBJ2-3; D is undetermined. Germline V gene lookup returns CDR1 SGHKS and CDR2 YYEKEE (reference sequence). V lost 2 bases to trimming and J lost 2 bases, with 12 bases between them. This CDR3 comprises 15 residues. CDR3 region: CASSFGARNTDTQYF. In DNA, the CDR3 is TGTGCCAGCAGCTTCGGAGCAAGAAACACAGATACGCAGTATTTT.

This clonotype occurred a few times. The chain employs TRBV24-1 and TRBJ2-7; 7 bases are a match to TRBD1. Gene TRBJ2-5 matches the end of the DNA better, so the J call may be wrong. CDR1 and CDR2 from the germline V gene are KGHDR and SFDVKD. This CDR3 region has 13 residues. The CDR3 nucleotides read TGTGCCACCAGCACTACAGGGGTTGGGACCCAGTACTTC. It codes for CATSTTGVGTQYF.

The chain has TRBV27 and TRBJ2-3; the match to TRBD1 covers 7 bases. Germline trimming cut 4 bases from V and 5 bases from J; bases unmatched to any gene: 9. Germline V gives CDR1 MNHEY, CDR2 SMNVEV (reference sequence). The CDR3 runs 15 residues. CDR3 in amino acids: CASSYRDRVEDTQYF. The CDR3 coding sequence is TGTGCCAGCAGTTACCGGGACAGAGTGGAAGATACGCAGTATTTT.

This chain joins TRBV4-3 and TRBJ2-5; D is perhaps TRBD2 (5 bases). The CDR3 runs 15 residues. Trimming left V 1 base short and J 0 bases short, with 9 bases between. The V gene's germline CDR1 is LGHNA and CDR2 YSLEER. CDR3 bases: TGCGCCAGCAGCCAAGGCGAGGGCTACCAAGAGACCCAGTACTTC. Translation gives CASSQGEGYQETQYF.

V and J are TRBV19 and TRBJ2-6; TRBD1 matches at 7 bases. The CDR3 consists of 14 residues. Trimming at V came to 4 bases and at J to 9 bases, leaving 6 bases not matched to a gene. CDR1 LNHDA and CDR2 SQIVND come from the germline V gene (reference sequence). The CDR3 loop reads CASSTQGVVNVLTF. Here the CDR3 DNA reads TGTGCCAGTAGTACTCAGGGGGTAGTCAACGTCCTGACTTTC.

This clonotype turned up a few times. V usage is TRBV6-2 or TRBV6-3 and J usage is TRBJ2-1; possible D gene TRBD1, 6 bases. The CDR3 has 16 residues. V was clipped by 5 bases and J by 4 bases, with 18 bases between them. Germline assignment: CDR1 MNHEY and CDR2 SVGEGT. The CDR3 is CASSNPHRVRYNEQFF. In DNA, the CDR3 is TGTGCCAGCAGTAATCCACACAGGGTGCGATACAATGAGCAGTTCTTC.

A few counts support this clonotype. The V call is TRBV20-1, the J call TRBJ2-3; possible D gene TRBD1, 8 bases. Germline-derived CDR1 and CDR2 are DFQATT and SNEGSKA (reference sequence). Trimming took 5 bases from V and 1 from J, leaving 13 bases between them. This CDR3 contains 14 residues. CDR3 protein: CSAWTGRGTDTQYF. The CDR3 DNA follows: TGCAGTGCTTGGACAGGGAGGGGCACAGATACGCAGTATTTT.

This clonotype was detected only a few times. This chain connects TRBV9 to TRBJ1-2, with D possibly matching TRBD1 (6 bases). V lost 3 bases to trimming and J lost 5 bases, with 11 bases between them. CDR1 and CDR2 (germline): SGDLS, YYNGEE. The CDR3 is 13 amino acids. The CDR3 loop is CASSAKQGYGYTF. The CDR3 coding sequence is TGTGCCAGCAGCGCAAAACAGGGTTATGGCTACACCTTC.

The table lists this clonotype with a few counts. The V gene is TRBV4-1, the J gene TRBJ2-1; a weak D match, TRBD2 (5 bases). The length of the CDR3 is 14 residues. V lost 1 base to trimming and J lost 5 bases, with 9 bases between them. From germline, CDR1 is MGHRA and CDR2 YSYEKL. The DNA of the CDR3 is TGCGCCAGCAGCCAAGGCCCTAGCCACAATGAGCAGTTCTTC. This gives the protein CASSQGPSHNEQFF.

The V gene is TRBV5-1, the J gene TRBJ2-3, with D possibly matching TRBD2 (5 bases). The CDR3 extends over 13 amino acids. Germline V gene lookup returns CDR1 SGHRS and CDR2 YFSETQ. V lost 6 bases to trimming and J lost 5 bases, with 13 bases between them. The chain's CDR3 is CASTREWRDTQYF. Written as DNA, the CDR3 is TGCGCCAGCACTCGGGAATGGAGAGATACGCAGTATTTT.

This clonotype appeared a few times. The rearrangement joins TRBV10-3 to TRBJ1-5; possibly TRBD1 for D (5 bases). The CDR3 runs to 13 residues. Germline V lookup: CDR1 ENHRY, CDR2 SYGVKD. V lost 4 bases, J lost 4 bases, and 8 bases lay in between. The CDR3 reads CAISGWGNQPQHF. The CDR3 coding sequence is TGTGCCATCAGTGGGTGGGGGAATCAGCCCCAGCATTTT.

The table lists this clonotype with a few counts. The chain is built from TRBV12-3 or TRBV12-4 and TRBJ2-7; no definite D call. The length of the CDR3 is 12 residues. V lost 11 bases and J lost 3, with 14 bases in between. For the CDR3, the DNA is TGTGCCTCCTATACATCGAGCTACGAGCAGTACTTC. Residues: CASYTSSYEQYF.

In its sample, this clonotype was seen a few times. The chain carries TRBV12-3 or TRBV12-4 and TRBJ2-5; possible D gene TRBD2, 5 bases. The ends were cut back, 0 bases at V and 2 bases at J, with 10 bases in the middle. This CDR3 spans 15 amino acids. CDR3 in amino acids: CASSLARRVQETQYF. The CDR3 nucleotides are TGTGCCAGCAGTTTAGCACGGCGGGTGCAAGAGACCCAGTACTTC.

The rearrangement joins TRBV24-1 to TRBJ1-2, with a possible D match to TRBD1 (5 bases). Germline lookup yields CDR1 KGHDR and CDR2 SFDVKD. V dropped 0 bases and J dropped 3 bases, with 13 bases sitting between them. This CDR3 is built from 16 residues. The CDR3 spells CATSDLHGRVYYGYTF. CDR3 coding DNA: TGTGCCACCAGTGATTTGCACGGCAGGGTCTACTATGGCTACACCTTC.

The chain employs TRBV4-2 and TRBJ2-5; D is unresolved. With 0 bases removed from V and 1 base from J, the gap between germline ends came to 9 bases. Germline CDR1 LGHNA, CDR2 YNFKEQ. This CDR3 region has 15 residues. The CDR3 here is CASSQDGNLQETQYF. The CDR3, as DNA: TGTGCCAGCAGCCAAGATGGGAACCTCCAAGAGACCCAGTACTTC.

The V call is TRBV4-3, the J call TRBJ2-5; the match to TRBD2 covers 7 bases. With 0 bases clipped from V and 10 bases from J, the junction kept 8 bases outside the gene matches. This CDR3 has 14 amino acids. Germline lookup yields CDR1 LGHNA and CDR2 YSLEER. CDR3 nucleotides: TGCGCCAGCAGCCAAGACTTCCTGGGGGGGGGCCAGTACTTC. It codes for CASSQDFLGGGQYF.

This chain uses TRBV5-1 with TRBJ2-5; 10 bases are a match to TRBD1. Germline loops: CDR1 SGHRS, CDR2 YFSETQ. V was pared by 6 bases and J by 4 bases, with 6 bases of the junction left unmatched. CDR3 length: 14 amino acids. CDR3 sequence: CASTPDRGPETQYF. The DNA for the CDR3 is TGCGCCAGCACACCCGACAGGGGGCCAGAGACCCAGTACTTC.

This chain joins TRBV24-1 and TRBJ2-2; 12 nucleotides line up with TRBD2. The V segment lost 2 bases and the J segment 6 bases; nucleotides outside the gene matches: 6. The CDR3 is made up of 17 amino acids. The germline CDR1 and CDR2 sequences are KGHDR and SFDVKD. The CDR3 sequence: CATSDSTSGGIPGELFF. The DNA of the CDR3 is TGTGCCACCAGTGATTCGACTAGCGGGGGTATCCCCGGGGAGCTGTTTTTT.